Sequencing of this TCR beta chain was carried out in a study of blood T cell repertoires in COVID-19. Background on the study: Samples taken during acute and convalescent COVID-19 were collected in the United States, Italy and Spain.

This clone has just a few counts. V was clipped by 5 bases and J by 6 bases; unmatched bases: 8. The CDR3 loop spans 16 amino acids. The germline V gene has CDR1 SGHTA and CDR2 FQGNSA. As handled by the study authors: Cell counts per sample came from amplifying reference gene primers. Method: immunoSEQ multiplex PCR; TCRdb's copy keeps in-frame clones and lacks some. The V and J calls and clone size were taken over from that table, and D and trimming were inferred from the DNA. The table has approximately 140,000 clones, over 65% seen once; the top ten hold roughly 17%. The specimen was peripheral blood. The sequence derives from a man aged 45-60 years with acute or convalescent COVID-19. The chain couples TRBV7-2 to TRBJ2-1; 12 positions agree with TRBD2. The CDR3 DNA sequence: TGTGCCAGCAGCCGTACTAGCGGGGGGCGGGGCAATGAGCAGTTCTTC. Translation: CASSRTSGGRGNEQFF.